A single sample gave rise to the 18 T cell receptor beta chains below, sequenced in a study of T-cell memory formation after mild COVID-19. TCRdb itself ran the 5' RACE reads through MiXCR, one entry per CDR3 protein. The repertoire includes hundreds of thousands of distinct CDR3 sequences, about a fifth of them detected once, and around 13% sits in the top ten. Material for sequencing was PBMCs or a T cell subset sorted from them (not recorded which). Source of these receptors: an adult woman who had mild COVID-19 (a few samples of this study predate the infection). Cell type and time point are not known.

This clonotype was counted between two and nine times. The chain carries TRBV5-1 and TRBJ2-3, with D perhaps given as TRBD1 or TRBD2 (5 bases each). The ends were cut back, 4 bases at V and 2 bases at J, with 11 bases in the middle. The CDR3 sequence is 14 residues long. Germline V gene sequence: CDR1 SGHRS, CDR2 YFSETQ. CDR3 residues: CASSPGQDTDTQYF. Here the CDR3 DNA reads TGCGCCAGCAGCCCGGGGCAGGACACAGATACGCAGTATTTT.

This clonotype was seen ten or more times. This chain joins TRBV29-1 and TRBJ1-2; D gene uncertain. CDR1 and CDR2 (germline): SQVTM, ANQGSEA. Trimming took off 0 bases at V and 8 bases at J, with 13 bases between the two ends. CDR3 length: 13 residues. DNA for the CDR3: TGCAGCGTTGAAGAGTGGACTTCTGGAGGCTACACCTTC. Its translation: CSVEEWTSGGYTF.

This clonotype was counted between two and nine times. This chain uses TRBV5-1 with TRBJ2-7; 9 bases are a match to TRBD1. J gave up 3 bases and V 3 bases, and 7 bases lay outside the gene matches. This CDR3 region has 15 residues. The germline V gene encodes CDR1 SGHRS and CDR2 YFSETQ. The CDR3 region is CASSWSGTGYYEQYF. The CDR3 nucleotides are TGCGCCAGCAGCTGGTCCGGGACAGGGTACTACGAGCAGTACTTC.

The table lists this clonotype with a few counts. This rearrangement joins TRBV12-3 or TRBV12-4 to TRBJ2-7; 7 nucleotides line up with TRBD2. This CDR3 has 15 residues. V gave up 5 bases and J gave up 0 bases; unmatched junction bases: 7. As DNA, the CDR3 is TGTGCCAGCAGTCCAAGGCGGGAGAACTCCTACGAGCAGTACTTC. This codes for CASSPRRENSYEQYF.

This clonotype was detected only a few times. V gene TRBV7-8 combines with J gene TRBJ2-2; D not certain. Trimming pared 5 bases from V and 2 bases from J, leaving 15 bases between. The CDR3 is 16 residues long. Germline V gene data show CDR1 as SGHVS and CDR2 as FQNEAQ. The CDR3 loop is CASSPRTIDNTGELFF. The CDR3, as DNA: TGTGCCAGCAGCCCCCGGACGATTGATAACACCGGGGAGCTGTTTTTT.

There are a few counts of this clonotype. The chain couples TRBV7-9 to TRBJ1-2; D call uncertain. The CDR3 covers 14 residues. The germline V gene encodes CDR1 SEHNR and CDR2 FQNEAQ (reference sequence). Trimming shortened V by 5 bases and J by 6 bases, and 16 bases separated the two germline ends. The CDR3 reads CASSPPGGKDGYTF. The CDR3 coding sequence is TGTGCCAGCAGCCCTCCGGGAGGGAAGGATGGCTACACCTTC. Filled out from reference TRBV7-9 and TRBJ1-2, the complete variable domain reads DTGVSQNPRHKITKRGQNVTFRCDPISEHNRLYWYRQTLGQGPEFLTYFQNEAQLEKSRLLSDRFSAERPKGSFSTLEIQRTEQGDSAMYLCASSPPGGKDGYTFGSGTRLTVV.

The rearrangement uses TRBV24-1 and TRBJ1-5, with a possible D match to TRBD1 (6 bases). Trimming took 3 bases from V and 4 from J, leaving 12 bases between them. The CDR3 covers 15 residues. Germline lookup yields CDR1 KGHDR and CDR2 SFDVKD. This CDR3 is CATSDTTGNNQPQHF. The DNA for the CDR3 is TGTGCCACCAGTGATACCACAGGGAATAATCAGCCCCAGCATTTT.

This clonotype was observed a few times. This chain uses TRBV7-2 with TRBJ2-2; TRBD2 matches 7 bases. V lost 1 base and J lost 6; bases outside the gene matches: 8. The CDR3 runs to 16 residues. CDR1 and CDR2 from the germline V gene are SGHTA and FQGNSA. The CDR3 DNA is TGTGCCAGCAGCTTAGGCGCGGGGGTGGGAGCCGGGGAGCTGTTTTTT. The encoded protein is CASSLGAGVGAGELFF.

The J gene is TRBJ2-3, the V gene TRBV30; 8 nucleotides line up with TRBD1. Germline trimming cut 4 bases from V and 3 bases from J; bases unmatched to any gene: 9. This CDR3 spans 15 amino acids. The V gene's germline CDR1 is GTSNPN and CDR2 SVGIG (reference sequence). Here the CDR3 reads CAWKPQGDETDTQYF. The CDR3 DNA reads TGTGCCTGGAAGCCACAGGGGGATGAAACAGATACGCAGTATTTT. The variable domain in full, completed from reference TRBV30 and TRBJ2-3, reads SQTIHQWPATLVQPVGSPLSLECTVEGTSNPNLYWYRQAAGRGLQLLFYSVGIGQISSEVPQNLSASRPQDRQFILSSKKLLLSDSGFYLCAWKPQGDETDTQYFGPGTRLTVL.

The chain combines TRBV6-5 with TRBJ2-7; TRBD1 matches at 9 bases. V was pared by 6 bases and J by 3 bases, with 6 bases of the junction left unmatched. This CDR3 region has 14 residues. Germline CDR1 is MNHEY and CDR2 is SVGAGI. The CDR3 DNA reads as TGTGCCAGCAGGGACGGACAGGGGTTCTACGAGCAGTACTTC. Translated, it gives CASRDGQGFYEQYF.

The chain uses TRBV5-1 and TRBJ2-2; perhaps TRBD2 as D (5 bases). The ends were cut back, 4 bases at V and 6 bases at J, with 10 bases in the middle. The CDR3 runs 13 residues. Germline CDR1 and CDR2: SGHRS and YFSETQ. The CDR3, as DNA: TGCGCCAGCAGCGCGGAGGTACCCGGGGAGCTGTTTTTT. Amino acid sequence: CASSAEVPGELFF.

This clonotype has a count of ten or more. This rearrangement joins TRBV7-2 to TRBJ2-7, with D possibly TRBD2 on 5 matching bases. Trimming shortened V by 3 bases and J by 4 bases, and 13 bases separated the two germline ends. This CDR3 is built from 14 residues. Germline V gives CDR1 SGHTA, CDR2 FQGNSA. The CDR3 DNA is TGTGCCAGCAGCTTTGGCCTAGGGAGTTACGAGCAGTACTTC. It yields the protein CASSFGLGSYEQYF.

This rearrangement joins TRBV7-9 to TRBJ2-7; 8 bases agree with TRBD2. The CDR3 is 15 amino acids. The V gene end was trimmed by 3 bases and the J gene end by 7 bases; junction bases not matched to a gene: 11. From germline, CDR1 is SEHNR and CDR2 FQNEAQ (reference sequence). CDR3 sequence (DNA): TGTGCCAGCAGCTTTTCAGCGGGGGCGCACCGGGAGCAGTACTTC. Amino acids: CASSFSAGAHREQYF.

With respect to this clonotype: The junction departs from the called germline gene at one end, perhaps through a read error. The J gene is TRBJ2-3, the V gene TRBV20-1; D is ambiguous. The CDR3 has 13 amino acids. The V gene's germline CDR1 is DFQATT and CDR2 SNEGSKA (reference sequence). The CDR3: CSVRGAGTDTQYF. For the CDR3, the DNA is TGCAGTGTTAGAGGAGCCGGCACAGATACGCAGTATTTT.

This chain links TRBV9 with TRBJ1-2; maybe TRBD1 (6 bases). The CDR3 contains 16 residues. V lost 4 bases and J 3 bases, leaving 19 bases between the germline ends. Germline values: CDR1 SGDLS, CDR2 YYNGEE. CDR3: CASSQRGDLQDYGYTF. The CDR3 DNA sequence: TGTGCCAGCAGCCAGAGGGGGGATCTTCAAGACTATGGCTACACCTTC.

The rearrangement uses TRBV5-1 and TRBJ2-7, with D tentatively TRBD2 (5 bases). CDR1 is SGHRS, CDR2 YFSETQ, per germline. The length of the CDR3 is 17 residues. Trimming took 4 bases from V and 2 from J, leaving 22 bases between them. The CDR3 coding sequence is TGCGCCAGCAGCCCGGAAATGACCGGGATTACTGCCTACGAGCAGTACTTC. Translating it yields CASSPEMTGITAYEQYF.

This clonotype was observed a few times. This CDR3 is CATSRDSIGEWNTEAFF. CDR3 bases: TGTGCCACCAGCAGAGATAGTATTGGAGAATGGAACACTGAAGCTTTCTTT. The chain links TRBV15 to TRBJ1-1; the D is unclear. This CDR3 is built from 17 residues. V lost 0 bases to trimming and J lost 1 base, with 15 bases between them. Germline loops: CDR1 LNHNV, CDR2 YYDKDF (reference sequence).

The rearrangement joins TRBV7-2 to TRBJ2-1; tentatively, D is TRBD2 (7 bases). V shed 3 bases and J shed 5 bases, with 14 bases lying between them. The CDR3 loop spans 15 amino acids. Germline V gene lookup returns CDR1 SGHTA and CDR2 FQGNSA. CDR3 protein: CASSFTRGLHNEQFF. The DNA for the CDR3 is TGTGCCAGCAGCTTTACCAGGGGACTACACAATGAGCAGTTCTTC.